A single sample gave rise to the 15 T cell receptor beta chains below, sequenced in a study of T cells in Graves' hyperthyroidism and ophthalmopathy (dated by TCRdb to the late 2010s). Receptor libraries were prepared by multiplex PCR. The sequencer listed for this sample is Illumina HiSeq 2000. The TCR beta CDR3 regions were amplified from the RNA transcripts. For the first round of RT-PCR on the TCR CDR3, the HTBI primer set was used together with the Qiagen OneStep RT-PCR kit. The public reads were reprocessed in TCRdb via fastp at Q25 and MiXCR, keeping in-frame beta chains. CDR3 protein duplicates are merged, each entry listing the most common genes and DNA. For this sample the table gives hundreds of thousands of distinct CDR3 sequences, of which around 13% were detected only once. Jointly, the top ten make up approximately 12% of the sample. Sequencing was done on a sample of blood. All receptors derive from a woman aged 45-65 years with Graves' ophthalmopathy.

This clonotype was recorded at least ten times. The rearrangement links TRBV28 to TRBJ1-3, with a weak D call TRBD1 (5 bases). The CDR3 runs to 15 residues. Germline values: CDR1 MDHEN, CDR2 SYDVKM. The V end was cut by 6 bases, the J end by 1 base, with 13 bases between. The CDR3 sequence: CASSPGGGSGNTIYF. The CDR3 DNA reads TGTGCCAGCAGCCCGGGGGGGGGGTCTGGAAACACCATATATTTT.

The rearrangement links TRBV9 to TRBJ2-3; TRBD2 aligns across 13 bases. The CDR3 totals 14 residues. Germline assignment: CDR1 SGDLS and CDR2 YYNGEE. The V segment lost 6 bases and the J segment 5 bases; nucleotides outside the gene matches: 3. The chain's CDR3 is CASNRLAGGDTQYF. CDR3 nucleotides: TGTGCCAGCAACAGACTAGCGGGAGGAGATACGCAGTATTTT.

Many counts were recorded for this clonotype. The rearrangement links TRBV12-3 or TRBV12-4 to TRBJ2-1, with 11 bases that match TRBD2. The CDR3 spans 15 residues. V shed 6 bases and J 10 bases; nucleotides not matched to a gene: 11. CDR3 in amino acids: CASSLTGLAGREQFF. CDR3 nucleotide sequence: TGTGCCAGCAGCCTTACAGGACTAGCGGGTAGAGAGCAGTTCTTC.

This clonotype came up many times. V and J are TRBV28 and TRBJ1-5, with 7 bases matching TRBD1. The CDR3 runs to 16 residues. Germline CDR1 and CDR2: MDHEN and SYDVKM. V dropped 5 bases and J dropped 5; count of bases not matched to a gene: 12. The CDR3 region has the DNA TGTGCCAGCAGTACTCTCACAGGGGAGGTCGATCAGCCCCAGCATTTT. This gives the protein CASSTLTGEVDQPQHF. The entire variable domain, with the rest obtained from reference TRBV28 and TRBJ1-5, is as follows: DVKVTQSSRYLVKRTGEKVFLECVQDMDHENMFWYRQDPGLGLRLIYFSYDVKMKEKGDIPEGYSVSREKKERFSLILESASTNQTSMYLCASSTLTGEVDQPQHFGDGTRLSIL.

This clonotype has a count of ten or more. V gene TRBV2 combines with J gene TRBJ2-3, with 10 bases aligning to TRBD2. Germline V lookup: CDR1 SNHLY, CDR2 FYNNEI. With V trimmed by 10 bases and J by 3 bases, 4 bases remained unmatched. The CDR3 length is 13 residues. CDR3 sequence reads: CANPSGSTDTQYF. DNA for the CDR3: TGTGCCAACCCTAGCGGGAGTACAGATACGCAGTATTTT.

This chain uses TRBV20-1 with TRBJ1-2, with D unresolved. The CDR3 totals 14 residues. Trimming removed 6 bases at V and 6 bases at J, with 20 bases between. Germline-derived CDR1 and CDR2 are DFQATT and SNEGSKA (reference sequence). CDR3 in amino acids: CSAVSGPRRDGYTF. The DNA for the CDR3 is TGCAGTGCAGTATCCGGGCCCCGACGGGATGGCTACACCTTC.

This clonotype was observed many times. The chain couples TRBV27 to TRBJ1-1; maybe TRBD1 (5 bases). Between the trimmed V and J ends, which lost 4 bases and 7 bases, there was a span of 16 bases. Germline V lookup: CDR1 MNHEY, CDR2 SMNVEV (reference sequence). This CDR3 contains 14 residues. In DNA form, the CDR3 reads TGTGCCAGCAGTTCGGGACCGGTGGGAGGTGAAGCTTTCTTT. Translating gives CASSSGPVGGEAFF.

This clonotype occurred many times. V gene TRBV12-5 combines with J gene TRBJ2-7, with 10 positions matching TRBD2. This CDR3 has 15 amino acids. The germline CDR1 and CDR2 sequences are LGHNT and FRNRAP. CDR3 nucleotide sequence: TGTGCCCCGATATTAGCGGGAGGTACCCCCTACGAGCAGTACTTC. It specifies CAPILAGGTPYEQYF.

This clonotype occurred many times. This chain's CDR3 is CASSLTGAQETQYF. DNA for the CDR3: TGTGCCAGCAGCTTAACAGGGGCCCAAGAGACCCAGTACTTC. The chain carries TRBV7-3 and TRBJ2-5, with TRBD1 as a possible D gene (5 bases). V lost 0 bases to trimming and J lost 1 base, with 6 bases between them. CDR1 is SGHTA, CDR2 FQGTGA, per germline. The CDR3 loop spans 14 amino acids.

This clonotype was picked up many times. The chain employs TRBV7-2 and TRBJ1-2, with D maybe TRBD1 (5 bases). Trimming shortened V by 3 bases and J by 4 bases, and 9 bases separated the two germline ends. Germline lookup yields CDR1 SGHTA and CDR2 FQGNSA. The CDR3 is 13 amino acids. CDR3 in amino acids: CASSLGGVYGYTF. For the CDR3, the DNA is TGTGCCAGCAGCTTGGGGGGGGTCTATGGCTACACCTTC.

The J gene is TRBJ2-7, the V gene TRBV5-6; D is possibly TRBD1 or TRBD2 (6 bases each). The V end lost 2 bases, the J end lost 0 bases, and 15 bases lay between the germline ends. The CDR3 is made up of 16 amino acids. From germline, CDR1 is SGHDT and CDR2 YYEEEE. As DNA, the CDR3 is TGTGCCAGCAGCTTACAGGGTTCCGGGAGCTCCTACGAGCAGTACTTC. Its protein is CASSLQGSGSSYEQYF.

This clonotype has ten or more counts. The chain is built from TRBV7-9 and TRBJ2-5; 10 bases fit TRBD2. CDR1 and CDR2 (germline): SEHNR, FQNEAQ (reference sequence). The V gene end was trimmed by 5 bases and the J gene end by 5 bases; junction bases not matched to a gene: 11. This CDR3 contains 16 residues. The CDR3 DNA is TGTGCCAGCAGCCGAATGCTAGCGGGAGCTGGGGAGACCCAGTACTTC. The encoded protein is CASSRMLAGAGETQYF.

There are many counts of this clonotype. The chain uses TRBV2 and TRBJ1-4; D uncertain. The CDR3 has 14 residues. Trimming stripped 5 bases from V and 8 bases from J, with 15 bases between. Germline CDR1 SNHLY, CDR2 FYNNEI. The CDR3 sequence: CASSRSALQEKLFF. DNA for the CDR3: TGTGCCAGCAGTCGAAGTGCGTTACAGGAAAAACTGTTTTTT.

This clonotype came up many times. This rearrangement joins TRBV28 to TRBJ2-1; TRBD1 matches at 7 bases. The CDR3 spans 16 residues. From germline, CDR1 is MDHEN and CDR2 SYDVKM. The J segment lost 0 bases and the V segment lost 4 bases, leaving 6 bases of the junction unmatched. For the CDR3, the DNA is TGTGCCAGCAGTTCGACAGGGTCGAGCTCCTACAATGAGCAGTTCTTC. Amino acid sequence: CASSSTGSSSYNEQFF.

Worth noting for this clonotype: A single base separates this from a much larger clone, so it may be a read error. V gene TRBV19 combines with J gene TRBJ2-7; 8 bases align to TRBD2. There are 17 residues in the CDR3. Germline CDR1 and CDR2: LNHDA and SQIVND (reference sequence). The CDR3, as DNA: TGTGCCGGTAGTACCGATCCCCACTTAGCGGGATACTACGAGCAGTACTTC. It yields the protein CAGSTDPHLAGYYEQYF.